The 16 T cell receptor beta chains given below trace back to one sample, sequenced in a study of tumor and adjacent non-tumor tissue in lung cancer. RNA was extracted from bulk tissue without any cell sorting. Three rounds of nested PCR, following a modified ARM-PCR protocol, produced the TCRbeta library. Via MiXCR, TCRdb re-called the multiplex PCR reads, giving one row per CDR3 protein. The sample consists of over 130,000 distinct CDR3 sequences, approximately 64% of them appearing once. The specimen was lung tumor tissue. These TCRs come from a man between 60 and 75 years old with small cell lung cancer.

The chain combines TRBV18 with TRBJ1-3; D unclear. Germline V gene sequence: CDR1 KGHSH, CDR2 LQKENI. The CDR3 covers 15 residues. Between the trimmed V and J ends, which lost 2 bases and 0 bases, there was a span of 8 bases. CDR3 sequence (DNA): TGTGCCAGCTCACCAATCGGGGACTCTGGAAACACCATATATTTT. It codes for CASSPIGDSGNTIYF.

There are many counts of this clonotype. One end of the junction is discordant with germline, which a read error may explain. This rearrangement joins TRBV5-4 to TRBJ2-5; TRBD2 is a possible D gene (6 bases). Germline V gene lookup returns CDR1 SGHNT and CDR2 YYREEE (reference sequence). CDR3 length: 14 residues. The DNA of the CDR3 is TGTGCCAGCAGCTTGGGGAGGGTCCAAGATACCCAGTACTTC. Encoded protein: CASSLGRVQDTQYF.

This clonotype was counted many times. The chain couples TRBV6-1 to TRBJ2-1, with a possible D match to TRBD1 (6 bases). Germline V CDR1 and CDR2: MNHNS, SASEGT. This CDR3 contains 16 residues. V was shortened by 4 bases and J by 8 bases, with 21 bases between the two germline ends. The CDR3 loop reads CASSGSGANPRDEQFF. CDR3 bases: TGTGCCAGCAGTGGATCAGGGGCTAACCCACGGGATGAGCAGTTCTTC.

V gene TRBV5-4 combines with J gene TRBJ2-7; the match to TRBD2 covers 7 bases. Per germline, CDR1 SGHNT and CDR2 YYREEE (reference sequence). With 1 base clipped from V and 5 bases from J, the junction kept 6 bases outside the gene matches. This CDR3 spans 14 amino acids. As DNA, the CDR3 is TGTGCCAGCAGCTTGTGGGAGCGGGGTAACGAGCAGTACTTC. Encoded protein: CASSLWERGNEQYF.

This clonotype was counted a few times. J is TRBJ2-5 and V is TRBV7-9, with 8 bases aligning to TRBD2. Trimming removed 1 base from V and 4 bases from J; junction bases left unmatched: 5. Germline V lookup: CDR1 SEHNR, CDR2 FQNEAQ (reference sequence). CDR3 size: 15 residues. CDR3 bases: TGTGCCAGCAGCTTAGGACTAGCGCCCGGAGAGACCCAGTACTTC. Amino acids: CASSLGLAPGETQYF. Complete variable domain (other parts from reference TRBV7-9 and TRBJ2-5): DTGVSQNPRHKITKRGQNVTFRCDPISEHNRLYWYRQTLGQGPEFLTYFQNEAQLEKSRLLSDRFSAERPKGSFSTLEIQRTEQGDSAMYLCASSLGLAPGETQYFGPGTRLLVL.

The chain recombines TRBV5-4 with TRBJ2-5; D not certain. Trimming cost V 4 bases and J 0 bases, with 10 bases left between them. CDR3 size: 14 residues. The germline gives CDR1 SGHNT, CDR2 YYREEE (reference sequence). The CDR3 here is CASSLPGNQETQYF. CDR3 sequence (DNA): TGTGCCAGCAGCCTCCCCGGAAACCAAGAGACCCAGTACTTC.

The chain uses TRBV5-1 and TRBJ2-5, with D possibly being TRBD2 (5 bases). Trimming shortened V by 1 base and J by 3 bases, and 13 bases separated the two germline ends. Germline lookup yields CDR1 SGHRS and CDR2 YFSETQ. This CDR3 has 15 residues. The CDR3 region is CASSLLPGIEETQYF. In nucleotides, the CDR3 is TGCGCCAGCAGCTTGCTCCCGGGGATCGAAGAGACCCAGTACTTC. The entire variable domain, with the rest obtained from reference TRBV5-1 and TRBJ2-5, is as follows: KAGVTQTPRYLIKTRGQQVTLSCSPISGHRSVSWYQQTPGQGLQFLFEYFSETQRNKGNFPGRFSGRQFSNSRSEMNVSTLELGDSALYLCASSLLPGIEETQYFGPGTRLLVL.

In the case of this clonotype: At one end, the junction sequence differs from germline, possibly due to a read error. The CDR3 here is CASSYVPGLTVIEAFF. CDR3 DNA sequence: TGTGCCAGTAGTTACGTCCCCGGACTTACGGTTATTGAAGCTTTCTTT. The chain carries TRBV6-6 and TRBJ1-1; D not certain. CDR1 MNHNY and CDR2 SVGAGI come from the germline V gene (reference sequence). This CDR3 contains 16 residues.

The chain joins TRBV20-1 to TRBJ2-5, with a tentative D call TRBD1 (6 bases). This CDR3 spans 16 amino acids. The V end lost 3 bases, the J end lost 2 bases, and 19 bases lay between the germline ends. Germline assignment: CDR1 DFQATT and CDR2 SNEGSKA (reference sequence). CDR3 amino acids: CSASGTPGTTQETQYF. The CDR3 DNA reads as TGCAGTGCTAGCGGAACTCCCGGGACAACTCAAGAGACCCAGTACTTC.

The chain carries TRBV13 and TRBJ1-6, with D perhaps matching TRBD1 (5 bases). V shed 4 bases and J shed 15 bases, with 16 bases lying between them. CDR3 length equals 13 residues. Per the germline V gene, CDR1 is PRHDT and CDR2 is FYEKMQ (reference sequence). CDR3 DNA: TGTGCCAGCAGCTCCCGGGGGGGGATGCTCCTCCACTTT. Its translation: CASSSRGGMLLHF.

The sample holds many counts of this clonotype. The chain recombines TRBV20-1 with TRBJ2-1; perhaps TRBD1 as D (6 bases). This CDR3 has 10 amino acids. Per the germline V gene, CDR1 is DFQATT and CDR2 is SNEGSKA (reference sequence). V was pared by 4 bases and J by 8 bases, with 6 bases between. As DNA, the CDR3 is TGCAGTGCTAAGGGGGATGAGCAGTTCTTC. Translating gives CSAKGDEQFF.

On this clonotype itself: In this CDR3 the conserved last residue, phenylalanine or tryptophan, is missing, so a read error is likely. The chain joins TRBV5-6 to TRBJ2-1; perhaps TRBD2 as D (6 bases). V was cut by 1 base and J by 6 bases, with 17 bases left in between. This CDR3 has 16 residues. Germline V CDR1 and CDR2: SGHDT, YYEEEE. The CDR3 DNA sequence: TGTGCCAGCAGCTTGACCCTCGGACTGGAGGGCAATGAGCAGTTCCTC. This encodes CASSLTLGLEGNEQFL.

Concerning this clonotype: Because the CDR3 is missing its conserved closing phenylalanine or tryptophan, this is likely a read error. The chain carries TRBV13 and TRBJ2-2; TRBD1 might be the D (6 bases). The length of the CDR3 is 14 residues. Germline V gene sequence: CDR1 PRHDT, CDR2 FYEKMQ (reference sequence). V was pared by 3 bases and J by 8 bases, with 13 bases between. The CDR3 here is CASSLDRGTGELFL. CDR3 in DNA: TGTGCCAGCAGCTTGGACAGAGGCACTGGGGAGCTGTTTCTT.

The chain is built from TRBV10-3 and TRBJ2-7; 9 positions match TRBD1. Germline V gene data show CDR1 as ENHRY and CDR2 as SYGVKD. The V and J ends lost 4 bases and 3 bases, in that order; junction bases with no gene match: 4. The CDR3 totals 14 residues. The CDR3 region is CAISGTGAVYEQYV. The CDR3 DNA follows: TGTGCCATCAGTGGGACAGGGGCCGTCTACGAGCAGTACGTC.

On this clonotype: A much larger clone differs by one base, so this may be a read error. This chain connects TRBV6-5 to TRBJ2-5; 7 nucleotides agree with TRBD2. Germline V lookup: CDR1 MNHEY, CDR2 SVGAGI. This CDR3 has 13 amino acids. CDR3 sequence: CASSYGGEESQYF. In DNA, the CDR3 is TGTGCCAGCAGTTACGGGGGGGAAGAGAGCCAGTACTTC.

This clonotype was picked up a small number of times. The genes are TRBV5-1 and TRBJ2-5; 11 positions match TRBD2. V was pared by 0 bases and J by 4 bases, with 2 bases of the junction left unmatched. This CDR3 spans 15 amino acids. The germline V gene encodes CDR1 SGHRS and CDR2 YFSETQ. DNA of the CDR3: TGCGCCAGCAGCTTGGCTCTAGCGGGGGGAGAGACCCAGTACTTC. Its protein product is CASSLALAGGETQYF. The variable domain in full, with the rest retrieved from reference TRBV5-1 and TRBJ2-5, is KAGVTQTPRYLIKTRGQQVTLSCSPISGHRSVSWYQQTPGQGLQFLFEYFSETQRNKGNFPGRFSGRQFSNSRSEMNVSTLELGDSALYLCASSLALAGGETQYFGPGTRLLVL.